The rows below give T cell receptor beta chains drawn from one sample of a study of blood T cell repertoires in COVID-19. TCRdb's copy holds only in-frame clones and misses some; the assay was immunoSEQ multiplex PCR. The repertoire includes tens of thousands of clones, 76% of them detected once, and roughly 8.7% sits in the top ten. The sample was peripheral blood. The receptors come from a man aged 70-80 years with active or convalescent COVID-19. The CDR3 runs from the conserved cysteine through the conserved F or W. D genes are given only for firm matches. Not all rows give a size; the values are once, few, many and, for expanded clones, a class.

16,TRBV18,TRBD1,NA,TRBJ1-6,TGTGCCAGCTCACCATATCCAGGGGGCCGTAATTCACCCCTCCACTTT,CASSPYPGGRNSPLHF
15,TRBV10-3,TRBD1,NA,TRBJ1-2,TGTGCCATCAGTGGGGGACAGGGGTTGGACTATGGCTACACCTTC,CAISGGQGLDYGYTF
15,TRBV5-1,TRBD1,NA,TRBJ1-3,TGCGCCAGCAGCGGAGGGACAGCCTCTGGAAACACCATATATTTT,CASSGGTASGNTIYF
15,TRBV6-5,TRBD2,NA,TRBJ2-5,TGTGCCAGCAGTTACTCACCTAGCGGGAGGGGGACCCAGTACTTC,CASSYSPSGRGTQYF
15,TRBV6-1,TRBD1,once,TRBJ1-2,TGTGCCAGCAGTGAGGGGACGACAGGGCACTCTGGCTACACCTTC,CASSEGTTGHSGYTF
15,TRBV9,TRBD1,NA,TRBJ1-1,TGTGCCAGCAGCGTAGCCCCGACAGGGATCACTGAAGCTTTCTTT,CASSVAPTGITEAFF
13,TRBV5-5,NA,NA,TRBJ1-2,TGTGCCAGCAGTCAGTTAACAAATTACGGCTACACCTTC,CASSQLTNYGYTF
15,TRBV10-1,NA,NA,TRBJ1-5,TGCGCCAGCAGGGGGGGGCAGAAGTACAATCAGCCCCAGCATTTT,CASRGGQKYNQPQHF
16,TRBV11-2,TRBD2,NA,TRBJ2-3,TGTGCCAGCAGCTCTGTGCGGGGGTCGAGCACAGATACGCAGTATTTT,CASSSVRGSSTDTQYF
14,TRBV5-1,NA,NA,TRBJ1-3,TGCGCCAGCAGCCCCGTGGCTGATGGAAACACCATATATTTT,CASSPVADGNTIYF
14,TRBV27,NA,NA,TRBJ1-5,TGTGCCAGCAGCCACTGGCCGGGGGATCAGCCCCAGCATTTT,CASSHWPGDQPQHF
13,TRBV28,NA,NA,TRBJ1-2,TGTGCCACTCATTGGACCGATGGGGGGAGCTACACCTTC,CATHWTDGGSYTF
15,TRBV19,TRBD2,NA,TRBJ2-2,TGTGCCAGTAGTATAGGGACTAGCGGGTTCGGGGAGCTGTTTTTT,CASSIGTSGFGELFF
15,TRBV9,NA,NA,TRBJ1-2,TGTGCCAGCAGCGTCGAGAGCGGTCCGAGCTATGGCTACACCTTC,CASSVESGPSYGYTF
15,TRBV6-5,NA,once,TRBJ2-1,TGTGCCAGCAGTCGTTCAACCGGGACACCCGGGGAGCAGTTCTTC,CASSRSTGTPGEQFF
15,TRBV11-2,TRBD2,few,TRBJ2-4,TGTGCCAGCAGCCAGCTCGGTAGCGGGGAAAACATTCAGTACTTC,CASSQLGSGENIQYF
15,TRBV9,TRBD2,once,TRBJ2-7,TGTGCCAGCAGCGTCGCTCCGGGGGGAATATACGAGCAGTACTTC,CASSVAPGGIYEQYF
14,TRBV6-2/TRBV6-3,NA,NA,TRBJ1-5,TGTGCCAGCAGCCTTGACGGGAGCAATCAGCCCCAGCATTTT,CASSLDGSNQPQHF
16,TRBV6-5,NA,NA,TRBJ2-5,TGTGCCAGCAGTTACTCTTTTCGGGGACAAGGGGAGACCCAGTACTTC,CASSYSFRGQGETQYF
14,TRBV10-1,NA,few,TRBJ1-1,TGCGCCAGCAGTGAGACAGGGAAAAACACTGAAGCTTTCTTT,CASSETGKNTEAFF
13,TRBV12-3/TRBV12-4,NA,NA,TRBJ1-1,TGTGCCAGCAGTCTGACACCGAACACTGAAGCTTTCTTT,CASSLTPNTEAFF
13,TRBV7-8,NA,NA,TRBJ1-2,TGTGCCAGCAGCTTCTCCAGGGAGGAGGGCTACACCTTC,CASSFSREEGYTF
17,TRBV14,TRBD2,NA,TRBJ2-7,TGTGCCAGCAGCCAAGATCGATCGAGCGGGGGGTCCTACGAGCAGTACTTC,CASSQDRSSGGSYEQYF
14,TRBV2,NA,NA,TRBJ1-2,TGTGCCAGCAGTGAAGTAGTCCTCACCTATGGCTACACCTTC,CASSEVVLTYGYTF
12,TRBV24-1,TRBD1,NA,TRBJ1-1,TGTGCCACCAGTACAGGGGGAACTGAAGCTTTCTTT,CATSTGGTEAFF
14,TRBV5-1,NA,NA,TRBJ2-5,TGCGCCAGCAGCTGGGGCGAGCGGGCAGAGACCCAGTACTTC,CASSWGERAETQYF
15,TRBV7-9,NA,NA,TRBJ2-1,TGTGCCAGCAGCTTTCCCCGGGGGAACTACAATGAGCAGTTCTTC,CASSFPRGNYNEQFF
14,TRBV7-8,TRBD1,NA,TRBJ1-6,TGTGTCAGCAGATTCGGGACAGACAATTCACCCCTCCACTTT,CVSRFGTDNSPLHF
14,TRBV6-5,NA,NA,TRBJ1-3,TGTGCCACCGCTCGGACATCAAGAGGAAACACCATATATTTT,CATARTSRGNTIYF
15,TRBV2,TRBD1,NA,TRBJ2-1,TGTGCCAGTTATACAGGGGTCCTCGCCTACAATGAGCAGTTCTTC,CASYTGVLAYNEQFF
15,TRBV5-1,TRBD1,few,TRBJ2-2,TGCGCCAGCAGTTCCGGGACAGGGGGCACCGGGGAGCTGTTTTTT,CASSSGTGGTGELFF
12,TRBV12-3/TRBV12-4,NA,NA,TRBJ2-3,TGTGCCAGCTCTTCGAGGGCAGATACGCAGTATTTT,CASSSRADTQYF
15,TRBV7-9,NA,NA,TRBJ2-1,TGTGCCAGCAGCCCCCCGGGGGTTTCCTACAATGAGCAGTTCTTC,CASSPPGVSYNEQFF
14,TRBV5-1,NA,NA,TRBJ2-5,TGCGCCAGCAGCTTGGGAGAGGTTGGAGAGACCCAGTACTTC,CASSLGEVGETQYF
13,TRBV11-2,NA,few,TRBJ2-3,TGTGCCAGCAGCGCGAACAGGTTGGATACGCAGTATTTT,CASSANRLDTQYF
12,TRBV7-3,NA,NA,TRBJ2-5,TGTGCCAGCAGCTCTAGGGGGGGACCAATGTACTTC,CASSSRGGPMYF
15,TRBV10-3,NA,NA,TRBJ1-5,TGTGCCATCAGTGAGTCGAGCGGGGCGCGTCAGCCCCAGCATTTT,CAISESSGARQPQHF
15,TRBV30,TRBD1,NA,TRBJ2-7,TGTGCCTGGAGTGTAGGGGGCGCCAGTATTCGAGAGCAGTACTTC,CAWSVGGASIREQYF
15,TRBV7-6,NA,NA,TRBJ2-2,TGTGCCAGCCGCCGGGGAGGCCCGAACACCGGGGAGCTGTTTTTT,CASRRGGPNTGELFF
15,TRBV7-9,TRBD1,NA,TRBJ2-2,TGTGCCAGCGGCCGGGACAGGGGATTCACCGGGGAGCTGTTTTTT,CASGRDRGFTGELFF
15,TRBV9,TRBD2,NA,TRBJ2-5,TGTGCCAGCAGCGCTAGCGGGGGGCCCCAAGAGACCCAGTACTTC,CASSASGGPQETQYF
12,TRBV24-1,NA,NA,TRBJ1-2,TGTGCCACCAGTGATGTGGGCAGGGGCTACACCTTC,CATSDVGRGYTF
15,TRBV24-1,TRBD1,once,TRBJ2-5,TGTGCCACCAGTGACCAACACAGGGGGATAGAGACCCAGTACTTC,CATSDQHRGIETQYF
13,TRBV7-2,TRBD1,NA,TRBJ1-4,TGTGCCAGCAGCTTAGGACAGGGGGAAAAACTGTTTTTT,CASSLGQGEKLFF
14,TRBV13,NA,NA,TRBJ1-6,TGTGCCAGCAGCGCTCAGGGTACTAATTCACCCCTCCACTTT,CASSAQGTNSPLHF